Below, 5 T cell receptor beta chains from the same sample are listed, as sequenced in a study of memory CD4+ T cells and cytomegalovirus serostatus. Profiling relied on immunoSEQ multiplex PCR, and the TCRdb table lists in-frame clones only, not all of them. The data hold 54,000 or so clones, with around 80% observed a single time. The sort gate was single viable CD3+CD4+CD8-CD45RO+ cells for memory CD4+ T cells. Sequenced sample: memory CD4+ T cells from blood. The origin of the receptors is an adult in good health and CMV-seronegative.

This chain links TRBV10-3 with TRBJ2-3, with 12 bases fitting TRBD2. V was clipped by 4 bases and J by 6 bases; unmatched bases: 8. The germline CDR1 and CDR2 sequences are ENHRY and SYGVKD. This CDR3 region has 16 residues. CDR3 region: CAISALAGGATDTQYF. Here the CDR3 DNA reads TGTGCCATCAGTGCACTAGCGGGAGGAGCTACGGATACGCAGTATTTT.

The chain employs TRBV6-1 and TRBJ2-2; no firm D call. V was cut by 6 bases and J by 7 bases, with 15 bases left in between. CDR1 MNHNS and CDR2 SASEGT come from the germline V gene. This CDR3 spans 14 amino acids. The CDR3 here is CASRSDALGGELFF. The CDR3 coding sequence is TGTGCCAGCAGGTCCGACGCCCTAGGCGGGGAGCTGTTTTTT.

The CDR3 sequence is CASSLGQRSQETQYF. The CDR3 DNA follows: TGTGCCAGCAGCTTGGGACAGAGGTCACAAGAGACCCAGTACTTC. This sequence joins TRBV5-4 and TRBJ2-5, with a tentative D call TRBD1 (5 bases). Germline values: CDR1 SGHNT, CDR2 YYREEE (reference sequence). The CDR3 spans 15 residues. Trimming took 0 bases from V and 2 from J, leaving 11 bases between them.

V gene TRBV7-9 combines with J gene TRBJ1-1, with D uncertain. This CDR3 is 14 amino acids long. The V end lost 1 base, the J end lost 0 bases, and 6 bases lay between the germline ends. Germline lookup yields CDR1 SEHNR and CDR2 FQNEAQ (reference sequence). CDR3 in amino acids: CASSLGGMNTEAFF. The DNA for the CDR3 is TGTGCCAGCAGCTTAGGAGGGATGAACACTGAAGCTTTCTTT.

The chain is built from TRBV25-1 and TRBJ1-2, with a tentative D call TRBD1 (6 bases). V lost 3 bases and J 7 bases, leaving 15 bases between the germline ends. The CDR3 spans 14 residues. CDR1 and CDR2 from the germline V gene are MGHDK and SYGVNS. The CDR3 loop is CASSDRQVPTGYTF. The CDR3 coding sequence is TGTGCCAGCAGTGACAGACAGGTTCCTACTGGCTACACCTTC.